What follows are 29 T cell receptor beta chains derived from one specimen sequenced in a study of regulatory T cells in long-lasting Graves disease. For TCR beta, libraries came from iRepertoire HTBI primers and Arm-PCR of CDR3 regions. TCRdb re-analysed the multiplex PCR reads in MiXCR, keeping a single row per CDR3 protein. The sample lists over 450,000 distinct CDR3 sequences; around 12% were seen once. Time point denoted: newly diagnosed GD, antithyroid drugs for less than 3 months. TCR sequences were obtained from RNA taken from PBMCs. This sample also belongs to another study, concerning T cells in Graves' hyperthyroidism and ophthalmopathy.

Source: peripheral blood mononuclear cells (PBMCs), taken at new diagnosis, from a patient treated with antithyroid drugs. The receptors come from a woman aged 25 to 39 with Graves disease.

The genes are TRBV20-1 and TRBJ2-3; 11 nucleotides agree with TRBD2. This CDR3 comprises 15 residues. V was clipped by 5 bases and J by 2 bases; unmatched bases: 6. Germline V gene lookup returns CDR1 DFQATT and CDR2 SNEGSKA (reference sequence). CDR3 residues: CSAVRLAGHTDTQYF. CDR3 sequence (DNA): TGCAGTGCTGTACGACTAGCGGGACACACAGATACGCAGTATTTT.

This clonotype showed up many times. The V gene is TRBV7-2, the J gene TRBJ2-3; D uncertain. Germline V gives CDR1 SGHTA, CDR2 FQGNSA. Trimming removed 1 base from V and 2 bases from J, with 7 bases in between. This CDR3 comprises 14 residues. The CDR3: CASSLGGFTDTQYF. The CDR3 DNA is TGTGCCAGCAGCTTAGGGGGTTTCACAGATACGCAGTATTTT.

This clonotype has a count of ten or more. The chain combines TRBV9 with TRBJ2-1; 9 bases are shared with TRBD2. With the DNA end fitting TRBJ2-7 better, the J assignment may be wrong. The CDR3 sequence is 13 residues long. Germline values: CDR1 SGDLS, CDR2 YYNGEE. The chain's CDR3 is CASSGGTSWQQYF. CDR3 DNA: TGTGCCAGCAGCGGCGGGACTAGCTGGCAACAGTACTTC.

Points on this clonotype: One end of the junction is discordant with germline, which a read error may explain. The chain couples TRBV5-1 to TRBJ1-2; D is unresolved. The CDR3 spans 14 residues. Germline loops: CDR1 SGHRS, CDR2 YFSETQ. CDR3 bases: TGCGCCAGCAGCTTGGGTGGAGGCCTGGATGGCTGCACCTTC. Translation gives CASSLGGGLDGCTF.

The J gene is TRBJ2-3, the V gene TRBV6-2 or TRBV6-3, with D unresolved. Germline CDR1 MNHEY, CDR2 SVGEGT. V was pared by 4 bases and J by 6 bases, with 11 bases between. The CDR3 is 13 amino acids. CDR3 in DNA: TGTGCCAGCAGTTTCAACGGCCTCGATACGCAGTATTTT. The encoded protein is CASSFNGLDTQYF.

This clonotype was counted at least ten times. The rearrangement joins TRBV28 to TRBJ2-3; D is possibly TRBD2 (6 bases). The CDR3 extends over 14 amino acids. With 8 bases removed from V and 5 bases from J, the gap between germline ends came to 17 bases. Per the germline V gene, CDR1 is MDHEN and CDR2 is SYDVKM. Written as DNA, the CDR3 is TGTGCCAGCGGGCTGCTAGCGTTCGGAGATACGCAGTATTTT. Its translation is CASGLLAFGDTQYF.

In this sample, this clonotype turned up many times. V gene TRBV6-1 combines with J gene TRBJ1-1, with a possible D match to TRBD1 (6 bases). V was clipped by 7 bases and J by 2 bases, with 14 bases between them. The CDR3 covers 14 residues. CDR1 and CDR2 from the germline V gene are MNHNS and SASEGT. CDR3 loop: CASTLTGSNTEAFF. The CDR3 region has the DNA TGTGCCAGCACCCTAACAGGGTCCAACACTGAAGCTTTCTTT.

This clonotype occurred many times. The chain uses TRBV20-1 and TRBJ2-7; tentative D call: TRBD2 (5 bases). Trimming removed 3 bases from V and 3 bases from J, with 15 bases in between. This CDR3 spans 14 amino acids. Germline V gene sequence: CDR1 DFQATT, CDR2 SNEGSKA (reference sequence). The CDR3 region has the DNA TGCAGTGCTAGCCCCGGGAAATCTCGCTACGAGCAGTACTTC. Protein: CSASPGKSRYEQYF.

This clonotype has ten or more counts. The chain links TRBV15 to TRBJ2-1; D is undetermined. Germline CDR1 reads LNHNV; CDR2 reads YYDKDF (reference sequence). V was cut by 0 bases and J by 9 bases, with 18 bases left in between. CDR3 size: 16 residues. This chain's CDR3 is CATSRDFTQGHGEQFF. The CDR3 coding sequence is TGTGCCACCAGCAGAGATTTTACCCAAGGTCACGGTGAGCAGTTCTTC. Drawing the rest from reference TRBV15 and TRBJ2-1, the complete variable domain is DAMVIQNPRYQVTQFGKPVTLSCSQTLNHNVMYWYQQKSSQAPKLLFHYYDKDFNNEADTPDNFQSRRPNTSFCFLDIRSPGLGDTAMYLCATSRDFTQGHGEQFFGPGTRLTVL.

The sample holds a few counts of this clonotype. V and J are TRBV20-1 and TRBJ2-2; D unresolved. From germline, CDR1 is DFQATT and CDR2 SNEGSKA (reference sequence). The CDR3 runs to 15 residues. V lost 0 bases and J lost 3, with 11 bases in between. The CDR3 DNA follows: TGCAGTGCTAGAGATCCCCGCTCACACACCGGGGAGCTGTTTTTT. Translated, it gives CSARDPRSHTGELFF.

This clonotype was seen only a few times. The chain carries TRBV19 and TRBJ1-5; D possibly corresponds to TRBD1 (5 bases). This CDR3 spans 15 amino acids. CDR1 and CDR2 (germline): LNHDA, SQIVND (reference sequence). Trimming removed 4 bases from V and 4 bases from J, with 14 bases in between. In DNA, the CDR3 is TGTGCCAGTAGTAAGCAGGGCGTGAATAATCAGCCCCAGCATTTT. Protein sequence: CASSKQGVNNQPQHF.

In its sample, this clonotype was seen many times. The chain has TRBV6-1 and TRBJ1-2; 9 bases agree with TRBD1. Germline CDR1 reads MNHNS; CDR2 reads SASEGT. The CDR3 runs to 14 residues. J was trimmed by 6 bases and V by 6 bases; bases with no gene match: 8. The CDR3 DNA reads TGTGCCAGCAGGGACAACAGGGGGCTGGATGGCTACACCTTC. This translates into CASRDNRGLDGYTF.

This clonotype was detected ten times or more. The gene calls are TRBV27 and TRBJ2-3, with D perhaps TRBD1 (6 bases). Looked up from germline, CDR1 is MNHEY and CDR2 is SMNVEV (reference sequence). This CDR3 comprises 13 residues. V lost 5 bases and J lost 2, with 8 bases in between. In nucleotides, the CDR3 is TGTGCCAGCAGTCGGACAGACACAGATACGCAGTATTTT. Translating gives CASSRTDTDTQYF.

This clonotype was observed many times. The gene calls are TRBV3-1 and TRBJ2-1, with 9 bases that match TRBD1. The germline V gene has CDR1 LGHDT and CDR2 YNNKEL (reference sequence). The CDR3 length is 14 residues. Unmatched junction bases numbered 8, after V lost 2 bases and J lost 12 bases. The CDR3 DNA follows: TGTGCCAGCAGCCAACTATCGACAGGGGGAGGGCAGTTCTTC. Translated, it gives CASSQLSTGGGQFF.

This chain uses TRBV11-2 with TRBJ2-1, with D perhaps being TRBD1 or TRBD2 (6 bases each). This CDR3 is 17 amino acids long. Germline CDR1 is SGHAT and CDR2 is FQNNGV. Trimming left V 3 bases short and J 9 bases short, with 24 bases between. The CDR3 sequence is CASSLQGSGLQGSEQFF. The CDR3 DNA is TGTGCCAGCAGCTTGCAGGGGTCGGGACTTCAGGGGAGTGAGCAGTTCTTC.

This clonotype showed up many times. The chain uses TRBV18 and TRBJ2-1, with 9 bases that match TRBD2. The CDR3 contains 14 residues. Trimming removed 3 bases from V and 6 bases from J; junction bases left unmatched: 3. CDR1 is KGHSH and CDR2 is LQKENI in the germline V gene. This CDR3 reads CASSPPGLANEQFF. DNA for the CDR3: TGTGCCAGCTCACCGCCGGGACTAGCCAATGAGCAGTTCTTC.

This clonotype was detected ten times or more. The rearrangement uses TRBV5-1 and TRBJ2-7; 8 bases line up with TRBD1. The length of the CDR3 is 14 residues. Losses at the gene ends were 7 bases for V and 6 bases for J; bases not matched to a gene: 12. Looked up from germline, CDR1 is SGHRS and CDR2 is YFSETQ. CDR3: CASGGQGAPGEQYF. The CDR3 region has the DNA TGCGCCAGCGGCGGACAGGGCGCACCGGGCGAGCAGTACTTC.

The table lists this clonotype with many counts. The chain carries TRBV28 and TRBJ2-2, with unresolved D. CDR3 length: 14 residues. V lost 6 bases to trimming and J lost 1 base, with 9 bases between them. CDR1 MDHEN and CDR2 SYDVKM come from the germline V gene. The CDR3 loop reads CASSQDQNTGELFF. CDR3 in DNA: TGTGCCAGCAGCCAAGACCAGAACACCGGGGAGCTGTTTTTT. The whole variable domain, remainder taken from reference TRBV28 and TRBJ2-2, is DVKVTQSSRYLVKRTGEKVFLECVQDMDHENMFWYRQDPGLGLRLIYFSYDVKMKEKGDIPEGYSVSREKKERFSLILESASTNQTSMYLCASSQDQNTGELFFGEGSRLTVL.

The CDR3 region is CASSSAGGFYEQYF. CDR3 bases: TGTGCCAGCAGCTCGGCAGGGGGCTTTTACGAGCAGTACTTC. The chain carries TRBV7-9 and TRBJ2-7, with 8 bases lining up with TRBD1. The CDR3 has 14 amino acids. The J segment lost 4 bases and the V segment lost 4 bases, leaving 6 bases of the junction unmatched. The V gene's germline CDR1 is SEHNR and CDR2 FQNEAQ (reference sequence).

The chain couples TRBV9 to TRBJ2-7, with 9 bases aligning to TRBD2. Losses at the gene ends were 8 bases for V and 1 base for J; bases not matched to a gene: 4. The CDR3 is 13 residues long. CDR1 is SGDLS, CDR2 YYNGEE, per germline. CDR3 nucleotide sequence: TGTGCCAGACTCGCGGGAGGGTCCTACGAGCAGTACTTC. This sequence encodes CARLAGGSYEQYF.

A few counts support this clonotype. A much more abundant neighbour one base away suggests this may be a read error. It is likely a read error, because the conserved phenylalanine at the end of the CDR3 is missing. J is TRBJ1-1 and V is TRBV12-3 or TRBV12-4; D gene uncertain. This CDR3 spans 13 amino acids. Trimming shortened V by 1 base and J by 2 bases, and 5 bases separated the two germline ends. Here the CDR3 reads CASSLGINTEAFL. CDR3 in DNA: TGTGCCAGCAGTTTAGGCATCAACACTGAAGCTTTCCTT.

The chain has TRBV30 and TRBJ1-1; no definite D call. V dropped 0 bases and J dropped 4 bases, with 9 bases sitting between them. This CDR3 is built from 13 residues. In germline, CDR1 is GTSNPN, CDR2 SVGIG (reference sequence). CDR3 in amino acids: CAWSVRDGTEAFF. DNA for the CDR3: TGTGCCTGGAGTGTACGTGATGGCACTGAAGCTTTCTTT.

The rearrangement joins TRBV24-1 to TRBJ2-1; 9 bases align to TRBD2. With V trimmed by 10 bases and J by 2 bases, 11 bases remained unmatched. The CDR3 runs 16 residues. The germline V gene encodes CDR1 KGHDR and CDR2 SFDVKD. The CDR3 sequence: CATASGRRETYNEQFF. Written as DNA, the CDR3 is TGTGCCACTGCCAGCGGGAGGAGGGAAACCTACAATGAGCAGTTCTTC.

This clonotype was recorded at least ten times. V is TRBV5-1 and J is TRBJ2-7; TRBD1 agrees at 7 bases. Germline CDR1 and CDR2: SGHRS and YFSETQ. The CDR3 covers 15 residues. Germline trimming cut 3 bases from V and 5 bases from J; bases unmatched to any gene: 11. CDR3 in DNA: TGCGCCAGCAGCTCCCGCACAGGGGTTGGCGACGAGCAGTACTTC. It yields the protein CASSSRTGVGDEQYF. Based on the CDR3 plus reference TRBV5-1 and TRBJ2-7, the full variable domain is KAGVTQTPRYLIKTRGQQVTLSCSPISGHRSVSWYQQTPGQGLQFLFEYFSETQRNKGNFPGRFSGRQFSNSRSEMNVSTLELGDSALYLCASSSRTGVGDEQYFGPGTRLTVT.

About this clonotype: A read error is likely here: a far larger clone is one base away. This chain joins TRBV11-2 and TRBJ2-7; D gene uncertain. The V gene lost 5 bases and the J gene lost 7 bases, with 15 bases spanning the gap. The CDR3 has 13 amino acids. Germline CDR1 is SGHAT and CDR2 is FQNNGV. The CDR3 DNA reads TGTGCCAGCAGCCCGTGCATCGGTTGTGAGCAGTACTTC. It yields the protein CASSPCIGCEQYF.

At least ten counts were recorded for this clonotype. The rearrangement uses TRBV11-2 and TRBJ2-7; D is uncertain. This CDR3 contains 14 residues. V was trimmed by 0 bases and J by 3 bases, leaving 9 bases between them. The germline V gene encodes CDR1 SGHAT and CDR2 FQNNGV. The CDR3 coding sequence is TGTGCCAGCAGCTTAGAGGCTCTGAGCTACGAGCAGTACTTC. This codes for CASSLEALSYEQYF.

This clonotype came up a few times. This chain joins TRBV11-3 and TRBJ2-2, with 9 positions matching TRBD2. Germline V gene lookup returns CDR1 SGHNT and CDR2 YENEEA. There are 13 residues in the CDR3. V trimming: 8 bases; J trimming: 6 bases; junction bases outside the gene matches: 4. As DNA, the CDR3 is TGTGCCAGCGAGCGGGAGGTGGCCGGGGAGCTGTTTTTT. Encoded protein: CASEREVAGELFF.

This clonotype was counted only a few times. The chain joins TRBV27 to TRBJ2-7; D possibly matches TRBD1 or TRBD2 (5 bases each). V was pared by 3 bases and J by 5 bases, with 11 bases between. The CDR3 has 13 residues. In germline, CDR1 is MNHEY, CDR2 SMNVEV (reference sequence). This CDR3 reads CASSLIRDDEQYF. CDR3 DNA sequence: TGTGCCAGCAGTTTGATCAGGGACGACGAGCAGTACTTC.

At least ten counts were recorded for this clonotype. This chain joins TRBV9 and TRBJ2-5, with 9 bases fitting TRBD1. This CDR3 has 15 amino acids. Germline V gene sequence: CDR1 SGDLS, CDR2 YYNGEE. V was clipped by 0 bases and J by 5 bases; unmatched bases: 5. The CDR3 is CASSVGKGQGETQYF. As DNA, the CDR3 is TGTGCCAGCAGCGTAGGGAAAGGACAGGGGGAGACCCAGTACTTC.